This T cell receptor beta chain was captured by sequencing in a study of shared clonotypes between healthy human individuals. Study overall: The people who gave samples were two women and a few men aged 18 to 49. Study-level findings and limits: For naive CD4 cells, 5% to 6.5% of clonotypes were shared across a handful of donors.

The count of this clone is one. Its antigen remains unknown. It was at deep level that the assay was run. Replicate PCRs for sorted subsets used roughly 200 ng DNA; this equaled some 30,000 T cell genomes. Profiled with immunoSEQ multiplex PCR; TCRdb holds only in-frame clones, not every one. The profile shows millions of clones, 85% to 95% of them singletons. The naive CD8 population came from CD45RO-negative cells selected for CCR7, without terminally differentiated effector memory CD45RA+ cells. V dropped 3 bases and J dropped 4 bases, with 21 bases sitting between them. This CDR3 comprises 17 residues. CDR1 is MDHEN and CDR2 is SYDVKM in the germline V gene.

The gene calls are TRBV28 and TRBJ2-5; D is undetermined. The clonotype comes from a man between 18 and 29 years old in good health. The sample was naive CD8+ T cells sorted from blood. The CDR3 reads CASSFPAVGIVIETQYF. Here the CDR3 DNA reads TGTGCCAGCAGTTTCCCAGCTGTGGGCATAGTCATAGAGACCCAGTACTTC.